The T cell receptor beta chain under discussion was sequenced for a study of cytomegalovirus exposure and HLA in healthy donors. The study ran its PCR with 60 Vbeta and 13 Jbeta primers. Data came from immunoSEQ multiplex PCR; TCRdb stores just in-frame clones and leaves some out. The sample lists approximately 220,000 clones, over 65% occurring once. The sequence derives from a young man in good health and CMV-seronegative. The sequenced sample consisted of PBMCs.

This chain's CDR3 is CASSNRDRELGEQFF. Written as DNA, the CDR3 is TGTGCCAGCAGTAACCGGGACAGGGAATTGGGTGAGCAGTTCTTC. The chain has TRBV6-1 and TRBJ2-1, with 9 bases matching TRBD1. CDR3 length: 15 residues. J lost 9 bases, V lost 5 bases, and 11 bases had no gene match. Germline CDR1 is MNHNS and CDR2 is SASEGT.